Listed below are T cell receptor beta chains from one sample, sequenced in a study of T cell responses to AZD1222 COVID-19 vaccine. Libraries were prepared by immunoSEQ multiplex PCR; TCRdb keeps only in-frame clonotypes and omits some of them. The sample yields approximately 70,000 clones, 88% seen once. This sample comprised peripheral blood, obtained 28 days after the second dose of the MenACWY control vaccine. These receptors all stem from an adult who received the MenACWY meningococcal vaccine as a control. Each CDR3 is given without its conserved first and last residue. Clone sizes are given selectively: once, few, many, or a class where the clone is expanded.

once | TRBJ1-5 | TRBV28 | ASSLTYSNQPQH
- | TRBJ1-2 | TRBV27 | ASKGWGNYGYT
- | TRBJ1-6 | TRBV28 | ASRGRGAGSYNSPLH
- | TRBJ2-7 | TRBV6-2/TRBV6-3 | ASSHDIDGYEQY
- | TRBJ1-4 | TRBV10-3 | AISRTGFNEKLF
- | TRBJ1-6 | TRBV7-2 | ASSLLTAGSPLH
- | TRBJ2-7 | TRBV18 | ASSPSGVAPYEQY
- | TRBJ1-4 | TRBV5-1 | ASSKGGNGEKLF
- | TRBJ1-2 | TRBV29-1 | SASTVVGGYT
- | TRBJ1-3 | TRBV29-1 | STLMGTGGGNTIY
- | TRBJ2-3 | TRBV12-3/TRBV12-4 | ASSFGSGTQY
- | TRBJ1-2 | TRBV5-5 | ASSLAGYGYT
- | TRBJ2-3 | TRBV25-1 | ASKSGGPAVTQY
- | TRBJ2-7 | TRBV5-1 | ASSPGAGTYEQY
- | TRBJ1-5 | TRBV7-2 | ASSLARGPEPQH
- | TRBJ2-2 | TRBV19 | ASSINREETGELF
- | TRBJ1-6 | TRBV25-1 | ASSGDVARSPLH
- | TRBJ2-7 | TRBV28 | ASSSLPGQGVYEQY
- | TRBJ1-6 | TRBV11-2 | ASSLTVRDSPLH
few | TRBJ1-3 | TRBV7-2 | ASSLGGILGGNTIY
- | TRBJ2-6 | TRBV28 | ASSSGAPGLGANVLT
once | TRBJ1-5 | TRBV5-6 | ASLFGPCSNQPQH